In its sample, the clone carrying this TCR beta chain was seen many times. This CDR3 has 14 amino acids. Germline V gives CDR1 MDHEN, CDR2 SYDVKM. The V and J ends lost 4 bases and 8 bases, in that order; junction bases with no gene match: 7. This entry belongs to a study of beta chain features in type 1 diabetes. Expressed TCRB transcripts got sequenced, as all isolated RNA was reverse transcribed. The protocol was immunoSEQ multiplex PCR, while the TCRdb copy is restricted to in-frame clones and leaves out a portion. The table lists almost 350,000 clones, 7% to 9% of them singletons. The V gene is TRBV28, the J gene TRBJ2-1, with 8 bases identical to TRBD1. Sequenced input: central memory CD4+ T cells from blood. The sequence was collected from a woman aged 18-29 years in good health. The CDR3 reads CASSYLGQGYEQFF. In DNA form, the CDR3 reads TGTGCCAGCAGTTACCTCGGACAGGGATATGAGCAGTTCTTC.